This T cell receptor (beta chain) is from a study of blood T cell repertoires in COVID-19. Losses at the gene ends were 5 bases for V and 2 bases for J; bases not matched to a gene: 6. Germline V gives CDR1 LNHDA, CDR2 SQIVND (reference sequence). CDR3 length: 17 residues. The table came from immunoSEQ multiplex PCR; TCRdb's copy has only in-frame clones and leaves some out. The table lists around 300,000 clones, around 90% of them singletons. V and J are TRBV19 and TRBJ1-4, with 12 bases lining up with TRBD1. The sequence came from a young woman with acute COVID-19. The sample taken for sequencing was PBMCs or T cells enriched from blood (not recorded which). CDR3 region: CASSPGDRGPTNEKLFF. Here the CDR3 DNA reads TGTGCCAGTAGTCCCGGGGACAGGGGGCCGACTAATGAAAAACTGTTTTTT.